This TCR beta chain was retrieved from a study of regulatory T cells in long-lasting Graves disease. Overall study: Newly diagnosed Graves' patients had taken antithyroid drugs under 3 months.

Sequencing libraries for TCR beta were prepared with iRepertoire HTBI primers and Arm-PCR of CDR3 regions. Each CDR3 protein is one row after TCRdb ran MiXCR on the multiplex PCR reads. The sample shows hundreds of thousands of distinct CDR3 sequences, roughly 12% of them seen only once. Worth noting for this clonotype: A much larger clone is a single base away; this may be a read error. The CDR3 does not close with the conserved phenylalanine or tryptophan, likely indicating a read error.

The CDR3 has 14 residues. The V end lost 6 bases, the J end lost 2 bases, and 15 bases lay between the germline ends. CDR1 is DFQATT, CDR2 SNEGSKA, per germline (reference sequence). As to time point: newly diagnosed GD, antithyroid drugs for less than 3 months. Preparation of the TCR library used RNA extracted from PBMCs. Separately, the same data were catalogued under a study of T cells in Graves' hyperthyroidism and ophthalmopathy.

V gene TRBV20-1 combines with J gene TRBJ2-3; D tentatively fits TRBD1 or TRBD2 (6 bases each). This TCR came from a man aged 25 to 40 with Graves disease. Sequencing was performed on peripheral blood mononuclear cells (PBMCs), taken at new diagnosis, from a patient treated with antithyroid drugs. CDR3 amino acids: CSAPGAVYTDTQYY. The CDR3 DNA reads TGCAGTGCGCCGGGGGCTGTCTACACAGATACGCAGTATTAT.